These 9 T cell receptor beta chains were all obtained from the same sample, sequenced in a study of OX40 agonist ivuxolimab in advanced cancers. Clones were sequenced by immunoSEQ multiplex PCR, and TCRdb holds only the in-frame ones, with some missing. The table shows 71,000 or so clones, with about 86% occurring only once. Material: CD4+ or CD8+ T cells sorted from blood, obtained in a trial of the OX40 agonist ivuxolimab. The receptors shown here come from an adult with an advanced solid tumor such as melanoma, head and neck, liver or kidney cancer.

The V and J genes are TRBV7-3 and TRBJ1-1, with D uncertain. Trimming shortened V by 5 bases and J by 4 bases, and 20 bases separated the two germline ends. Germline-derived CDR1 and CDR2 are SGHTA and FQGTGA. The CDR3 has 16 residues. CDR3 sequence: CASSPFPGFEGTEAFF. DNA of the CDR3: TGTGCCAGCAGCCCCTTCCCCGGATTCGAGGGCACTGAAGCTTTCTTT.

As concerns this clone: This sample includes further DNA sequences coding for the same CDR3. V usage is TRBV30 and J usage is TRBJ1-2; D uncertain. The CDR3 spans 11 residues. Per germline, CDR1 GTSNPN and CDR2 SVGIG (reference sequence). V lost 3 bases to trimming and J lost 5 bases, with 7 bases between them. The CDR3 reads CAWSVSYGYTF. CDR3 bases: TGTGCCTGGAGCGTTTCGTATGGCTACACCTTC.

This chain links TRBV7-2 with TRBJ1-5; no reliable D call. V gave up 4 bases and J gave up 2 bases, with 12 bases separating them. In germline, CDR1 is SGHTA, CDR2 FQGNSA. The CDR3 consists of 15 residues. CDR3 region: CASSSTPLGNQPQHF. CDR3 bases: TGTGCCAGCAGCTCGACCCCATTGGGCAATCAGCCCCAGCATTTT. The full variable domain, in which reference TRBV7-2 and TRBJ1-5 provide the parts outside the CDR3, is GAGVSQSPSNKVTEKGKDVELRCDPISGHTALYWYRQSLGQGLEFLIYFQGNSAPDKSGLPSDRFSAERTGGSVSTLTIQRTQQEDSAVYLCASSSTPLGNQPQHFGDGTRLSIL.

This clone has only a few counts. The chain has TRBV2 and TRBJ1-3; possibly TRBD1 for D (5 bases). V was clipped by 8 bases and J by 2 bases, with 19 bases between them. The CDR3 runs 16 residues. Per germline, CDR1 SNHLY and CDR2 FYNNEI. CDR3 coding DNA: TGTGCCAGCCTCCCTGGGGGTCGAGGGGCTGGAAACACCATATATTTT. It codes for CASLPGGRGAGNTIYF.

The rearrangement uses TRBV4-2 and TRBJ1-3, with D possibly TRBD1 on 6 matching bases. Germline V lookup: CDR1 LGHNA, CDR2 YNFKEQ. The CDR3 is 17 amino acids. V lost 4 bases and J 2 bases, leaving 18 bases between the germline ends. As DNA, the CDR3 is TGTGCCAGCAGCCTTAAGGGGGGTTCTGGGACTGGAAACACCATATATTTT. Residues: CASSLKGGSGTGNTIYF.

The chain employs TRBV18 and TRBJ2-2, with TRBD2 matching over 8 bases. The V gene end was trimmed by 6 bases and the J gene end by 3 bases; junction bases not matched to a gene: 3. Germline CDR1 KGHSH, CDR2 LQKENI. This CDR3 has 14 residues. The CDR3 DNA follows: TGTGCCAGCTCCCCAGCGGGAGACACCGGGGAGCTGTTTTTT. This gives the protein CASSPAGDTGELFF.

The chain recombines TRBV5-1 with TRBJ2-1; D call uncertain. The CDR3 contains 13 residues. V was pared by 0 bases and J by 5 bases, with 6 bases between. From germline, CDR1 is SGHRS and CDR2 YFSETQ. This CDR3 reads CASSLEWDNEQFF. The CDR3 DNA is TGCGCCAGCAGCTTGGAGTGGGACAATGAGCAGTTCTTC.

The genes are TRBV5-5 and TRBJ2-7, with 7 bases matching TRBD1. Germline CDR1 reads SGHKS; CDR2 reads YYEKEE (reference sequence). This CDR3 has 14 residues. Trimming cost V 4 bases and J 5 bases; bases outside gene matches: 9. The CDR3 region has the DNA TGTGCCAGCAGCATGTTCGACAGGGTCGACGAGCAGTACTTC. It translates to CASSMFDRVDEQYF. Supplemented by reference TRBV5-5 and TRBJ2-7, the full variable domain reads DAGVTQSPTHLIKTRGQQVTLRCSPISGHKSVSWYQQVLGQGPQFIFQYYEKEERGRGNFPDRFSARQFPNYSSELNVNALLLGDSALYLCASSMFDRVDEQYFGPGTRLTVT.

This clone came up once. This chain connects TRBV10-3 to TRBJ2-7, with D perhaps given as TRBD1 or TRBD2 (5 bases each). Deletions cut 0 bases from V and 6 bases from J, with 9 bases between. The CDR3 consists of 13 residues. CDR1 ENHRY and CDR2 SYGVKD come from the germline V gene. CDR3 nucleotide sequence: TGTGCCATCAGTGAGTCGGGGGACGGCGAGCAGTACTTC. Translated: CAISESGDGEQYF.